Here is one T cell receptor beta chain with its context. The data were produced by immunoSEQ multiplex PCR, yet TCRdb's version contains in-frame clones alone and is incomplete. Of 120,000 or so clones listed, around four fifths are singletons. The data are from a study of blood T cell repertoires in COVID-19. The trim removed 0 bases at V and 5 bases at J, leaving 5 bases unmatched. Germline V CDR1 and CDR2: KGHSH, LQKENI. The CDR3 sequence is 17 residues long. The rearrangement links TRBV18 to TRBJ2-7; 15 bases are a match to TRBD2. The specimen sequenced was peripheral blood. The sequence came from a man of 80 years or more with active or convalescent COVID-19. CDR3 nucleotide sequence: TGTGCCAGCTCACCACCGATGGGGACTAGCGGGGGGCACGAGCAGTACTTC. The encoded protein is CASSPPMGTSGGHEQYF.